This is a list of T cell receptor beta chains from one sample in a study of blood T cells in healthy people across ages. TCRdb ran MiXCR on the 5' RACE reads and lists one entry per CDR3 protein. The top ten hold around a quarter of the sample, which has some 780,000 distinct CDR3 sequences, roughly three fifths seen once. The sequenced material came from blood. The receptors originated from a man in his forties in good health. Both conserved end residues are part of each CDR3. D genes are given only for firm matches. Clone size is not always given. Where it is, it says once, few, many or a class for expanded clones.

cdr3_nt: TGTGCCAGCAGCGTAGGACAGGGGATATATGGCTACACCTTC
cdr3_aa: CASSVGQGIYGYTF
d_call: TRBD1
clone_size: -
v_call: TRBV9
j_call: TRBJ1-2

cdr3_nt: TGTGCCAGCAGCGCGACAGGGAACTATGGCTACACCTTC
cdr3_aa: CASSATGNYGYTF
d_call: TRBD1
clone_size: -
v_call: TRBV9
j_call: TRBJ1-2

cdr3_nt: TGCAGTGCTAGAGATAATGAAAAACTGTTTTTT
cdr3_aa: CSARDNEKLFF
d_call: -
clone_size: once
v_call: TRBV20-1
j_call: TRBJ1-4

cdr3_nt: TGTGCCAGCAGTTTCTCGATTGGTGAGCAGTTCTTC
cdr3_aa: CASSFSIGEQFF
d_call: -
clone_size: -
v_call: TRBV27
j_call: TRBJ2-1

cdr3_nt: TGTGCCAGCAGTTTTAGCGTTGGTCAAAAGGAACGAGATACGCAGTATTTT
cdr3_aa: CASSFSVGQKERDTQYF
d_call: -
clone_size: -
v_call: TRBV12-3/TRBV12-4
j_call: TRBJ2-3

cdr3_nt: TGCAGCGTTTCACGCAGGGGAAAGGGCTATGGCTACACCTTC
cdr3_aa: CSVSRRGKGYGYTF
d_call: -
clone_size: -
v_call: TRBV29-1
j_call: TRBJ1-2

cdr3_nt: TGTGCCAGCAGGGAGGGGACAGGCCATTCGTACGAGCAGTACTTC
cdr3_aa: CASREGTGHSYEQYF
d_call: -
clone_size: few
v_call: TRBV21-1
j_call: TRBJ2-7

cdr3_nt: TGTGCCAGCAGTGGCTCTGGGCCCTCTTGGGACAATGAGCAGTTCTTC
cdr3_aa: CASSGSGPSWDNEQFF
d_call: -
clone_size: -
v_call: TRBV28
j_call: TRBJ2-1

cdr3_nt: TGTGCCAGCAGCTTCCGAGGAGTAGGAACCTACGAGCAGTACTTC
cdr3_aa: CASSFRGVGTYEQYF
d_call: -
clone_size: -
v_call: TRBV5-6
j_call: TRBJ2-7

cdr3_nt: TGCAGTGCTAGAGTGGCGGCGGGGGAGACCCAGTACTTC
cdr3_aa: CSARVAAGETQYF
d_call: -
clone_size: few
v_call: TRBV20-1
j_call: TRBJ2-5

cdr3_nt: TGCGCCAGCAGCAGCGATAGTTTGGCCTACGAGCAGTACTTC
cdr3_aa: CASSSDSLAYEQYF
d_call: -
clone_size: many
v_call: TRBV5-1
j_call: TRBJ2-7

cdr3_nt: TGTGCCAGCAGCTTTGGACAGATTAACTATGGCTACACCTTC
cdr3_aa: CASSFGQINYGYTF
d_call: -
clone_size: once
v_call: TRBV7-2
j_call: TRBJ1-2

cdr3_nt: TGTGCCAGCAGCGCCCGGGGACAGGGGTACGGCTACACCTTC
cdr3_aa: CASSARGQGYGYTF
d_call: TRBD1
clone_size: few
v_call: TRBV25-1
j_call: TRBJ1-2

cdr3_nt: TGTGCCACCAGTGGTGTGGGGCCCACTGACGAGCAGTACTTC
cdr3_aa: CATSGVGPTDEQYF
d_call: -
clone_size: -
v_call: TRBV24-1
j_call: TRBJ2-7

cdr3_nt: TGTGCCAGCAGCTTCGCCGGGACTAGCAGCTACGAGCAGTACTTC
cdr3_aa: CASSFAGTSSYEQYF
d_call: TRBD2
clone_size: -
v_call: TRBV7-2
j_call: TRBJ2-7

cdr3_nt: TGTGCCAGCAGTACCAGGGGTAATACGCAGTATTTT
cdr3_aa: CASSTRGNTQYF
d_call: -
clone_size: -
v_call: TRBV6-5
j_call: TRBJ2-3

cdr3_nt: TGTGCCAGCAGTCCCGGGGACAGTAGCTACGAGCAGTACTTC
cdr3_aa: CASSPGDSSYEQYF
d_call: TRBD1
clone_size: -
v_call: TRBV28
j_call: TRBJ2-7

cdr3_nt: TGCGCCAGCAGCCCCGAGGGGACTAGCGGGTTCCCGAGCTCCTACAATGAGCAGTTCTTC
cdr3_aa: CASSPEGTSGFPSSYNEQFF
d_call: TRBD2
clone_size: -
v_call: TRBV5-1
j_call: TRBJ2-1

cdr3_nt: TGCAGTGCTAGCGACCGAAACAGGGGAAAAAACATTCAGTACTTC
cdr3_aa: CSASDRNRGKNIQYF
d_call: TRBD1
clone_size: few
v_call: TRBV20-1
j_call: TRBJ2-4

cdr3_nt: TGTGCCAGCAGCCAAAGCATTCTCGAAAAACTGTTTTTT
cdr3_aa: CASSQSILEKLFF
d_call: -
clone_size: -
v_call: TRBV14
j_call: TRBJ1-4

cdr3_nt: TGTGCCAGCAGTTTATCGCTAGCGGGATGGGGTGACGAGCAGTACTTC
cdr3_aa: CASSLSLAGWGDEQYF
d_call: TRBD2
clone_size: few
v_call: TRBV27
j_call: TRBJ2-7

cdr3_nt: TGTGCCAGCAGTTACTTACAGAATAATTCACCCCTCCACTTT
cdr3_aa: CASSYLQNNSPLHF
d_call: -
clone_size: -
v_call: TRBV6-6
j_call: TRBJ1-6

cdr3_nt: TGTGCCAGCAGTGAGGGCGAGCAGTACTTC
cdr3_aa: CASSEGEQYF
d_call: -
clone_size: -
v_call: TRBV6-1
j_call: TRBJ2-7

cdr3_nt: TGTGCCACCAGTGATAATCCGTGGGACCAAGAGACCCAGTACTTC
cdr3_aa: CATSDNPWDQETQYF
d_call: -
clone_size: -
v_call: TRBV24-1
j_call: TRBJ2-5

cdr3_nt: TGTGCCAGCAGACCAGACAGGGGCAATGAGCAGTTCTTC
cdr3_aa: CASRPDRGNEQFF
d_call: TRBD1
clone_size: -
v_call: TRBV25-1
j_call: TRBJ2-1

cdr3_nt: TGTGCCAGCAGCCTGGGGGGGGCTTCTAACTATGGCTACACCTTC
cdr3_aa: CASSLGGASNYGYTF
d_call: -
clone_size: -
v_call: TRBV7-2
j_call: TRBJ1-2

cdr3_nt: TGTGCCAGCAGCTTAGAGGCGGGACAATCCTACGAGCAGTACTTC
cdr3_aa: CASSLEAGQSYEQYF
d_call: -
clone_size: few
v_call: TRBV7-2
j_call: TRBJ2-7

cdr3_nt: TGTGCCAGCAGTTTAGCGGCTGGGAACTATGGCTACACCTTC
cdr3_aa: CASSLAAGNYGYTF
d_call: -
clone_size: few
v_call: TRBV27
j_call: TRBJ1-2

cdr3_nt: TGCAGCGTTGAAGTCCCGGACAGGGTAGCCTACAATGAGCAGTACTTC
cdr3_aa: CSVEVPDRVAYNEQYF
d_call: TRBD1
clone_size: -
v_call: TRBV29-1
j_call: TRBJ2-7

cdr3_nt: TGTGCCAGCTCGAAAAGCGGGAGTGTTGAGCAGTTCTTC
cdr3_aa: CASSKSGSVEQFF
d_call: TRBD2
clone_size: -
v_call: TRBV7-2
j_call: TRBJ2-1

cdr3_nt: TGTGCCACCAGCAGAGGAAGGGACAGGGAGTCAGATACGCAGTATTTT
cdr3_aa: CATSRGRDRESDTQYF
d_call: TRBD1
clone_size: -
v_call: TRBV15
j_call: TRBJ2-3

cdr3_nt: TGTGCCAGCAGCTCCTACAATGAGCAGTACTTC
cdr3_aa: CASSSYNEQYF
d_call: -
clone_size: few
v_call: TRBV5-6
j_call: TRBJ2-7

cdr3_nt: TGTGCCAGCAGTGAAGCGCGGGGGGGGTATCAGCCCCAGCATTTT
cdr3_aa: CASSEARGGYQPQHF
d_call: -
clone_size: -
v_call: TRBV2
j_call: TRBJ1-5

cdr3_nt: TGTGCCAGCAGATCCTTCACAGGGGGCGCGGAGACCCAGTACTTC
cdr3_aa: CASRSFTGGAETQYF
d_call: TRBD1
clone_size: -
v_call: TRBV6-1
j_call: TRBJ2-5

cdr3_nt: TGTGCCAGCAGCAAGCCACAGGTGGGCGGCTACACCTTC
cdr3_aa: CASSKPQVGGYTF
d_call: -
clone_size: -
v_call: TRBV21-1
j_call: TRBJ1-2

cdr3_nt: TGTGCCAGCAGCCCAGACGCCGGACAGGCCCGGGATCAGCCCCAGCATTTT
cdr3_aa: CASSPDAGQARDQPQHF
d_call: TRBD1
clone_size: -
v_call: TRBV7-9
j_call: TRBJ1-5

cdr3_nt: TGTGCCAGCAGCCCGGCGTTCGACAGCGGTGGTACGCAGTATTTT
cdr3_aa: CASSPAFDSGGTQYF
d_call: -
clone_size: many
v_call: TRBV11-1
j_call: TRBJ2-3

cdr3_nt: TGTGCCAGCAGCTCCAGAGCCAGCGGGACTAGCACAGATACGCAGTATTTT
cdr3_aa: CASSSRASGTSTDTQYF
d_call: TRBD2
clone_size: -
v_call: TRBV2
j_call: TRBJ2-3

cdr3_nt: TGTGCCAGCAGTCCCCTGACTAGCGGGAGATACGAGCAGTACTTC
cdr3_aa: CASSPLTSGRYEQYF
d_call: TRBD2
clone_size: -
v_call: TRBV28
j_call: TRBJ2-7

cdr3_nt: TGTGCCAGCAGTTTACCAGGGAATAATAACTATGGCTACACCTTC
cdr3_aa: CASSLPGNNNYGYTF
d_call: -
clone_size: few
v_call: TRBV28
j_call: TRBJ1-2

cdr3_nt: TGTGCCAGCAGCCTCGATCGGGGGGATACGCAGTATTTT
cdr3_aa: CASSLDRGDTQYF
d_call: -
clone_size: many
v_call: TRBV7-3
j_call: TRBJ2-3

cdr3_nt: TGTGCCACCAGCAGAGACGGGACAGTTTCAGATACGCAGTATTTT
cdr3_aa: CATSRDGTVSDTQYF
d_call: TRBD1
clone_size: -
v_call: TRBV15
j_call: TRBJ2-3

cdr3_nt: TGTGCCAGCAGCGTAGTGGCGGGCCCATCCTACGAGCAGTACTTC
cdr3_aa: CASSVVAGPSYEQYF
d_call: -
clone_size: -
v_call: TRBV9
j_call: TRBJ2-7

cdr3_nt: TGTGCCAGCGGAAGGGGAGGGGAGGGCGGCGAGCAGTACTTC
cdr3_aa: CASGRGGEGGEQYF
d_call: TRBD2
clone_size: -
v_call: TRBV6-2/TRBV6-3
j_call: TRBJ2-7

cdr3_nt: TGTGCCAGCAGCCAAGGACTAGCGGGAGATCATACGCAGTATTTT
cdr3_aa: CASSQGLAGDHTQYF
d_call: TRBD2
clone_size: few
v_call: TRBV4-2
j_call: TRBJ2-3

cdr3_nt: TGCGCCAGCAGCTTCGTTGGCAGTCCGAACACCGGGGAGCTGTTTTTT
cdr3_aa: CASSFVGSPNTGELFF
d_call: -
clone_size: -
v_call: TRBV5-1
j_call: TRBJ2-2

cdr3_nt: TGTGCCACCAGCATTGGGGGAGGGGAGACCCAGTACTTC
cdr3_aa: CATSIGGGETQYF
d_call: TRBD2
clone_size: -
v_call: TRBV15
j_call: TRBJ2-5